This TCR beta chain was obtained from a study of blood T cell repertoires in COVID-19. Overall study context: Both acute and convalescent COVID-19 samples were obtained from the United States, Italy and Spain. T cells, B-cell-depleted T cells, or PBMCs supplied cDNA or gDNA.

Authors' data handling: Amplification from reference gene primers served as the basis for estimated nucleated cell counts. Assay used: immunoSEQ multiplex PCR; TCRdb lists only in-frame clones, some missing. Clonal size and the V and J genes are those of that table, whereas D and trimming came from the DNA. The profile shows over 10,000 clones, roughly 85% of them singletons. CDR3 size: 18 residues. With 3 bases removed from V and 1 base from J, the gap between germline ends came to 18 bases. Germline CDR1 is KGHDR and CDR2 is SFDVKD. The chain is built from TRBV24-1 and TRBJ2-1, with D perhaps matching TRBD2 (5 bases). Sample: peripheral blood. The source of this sequence is a human donor in a cohort sampled during active COVID-19. Here the CDR3 reads CATSDILRATSSYNEQFF. Written as DNA, the CDR3 is TGTGCCACCAGTGATATTTTGAGGGCTACCTCATCCTACAATGAGCAGTTCTTC.